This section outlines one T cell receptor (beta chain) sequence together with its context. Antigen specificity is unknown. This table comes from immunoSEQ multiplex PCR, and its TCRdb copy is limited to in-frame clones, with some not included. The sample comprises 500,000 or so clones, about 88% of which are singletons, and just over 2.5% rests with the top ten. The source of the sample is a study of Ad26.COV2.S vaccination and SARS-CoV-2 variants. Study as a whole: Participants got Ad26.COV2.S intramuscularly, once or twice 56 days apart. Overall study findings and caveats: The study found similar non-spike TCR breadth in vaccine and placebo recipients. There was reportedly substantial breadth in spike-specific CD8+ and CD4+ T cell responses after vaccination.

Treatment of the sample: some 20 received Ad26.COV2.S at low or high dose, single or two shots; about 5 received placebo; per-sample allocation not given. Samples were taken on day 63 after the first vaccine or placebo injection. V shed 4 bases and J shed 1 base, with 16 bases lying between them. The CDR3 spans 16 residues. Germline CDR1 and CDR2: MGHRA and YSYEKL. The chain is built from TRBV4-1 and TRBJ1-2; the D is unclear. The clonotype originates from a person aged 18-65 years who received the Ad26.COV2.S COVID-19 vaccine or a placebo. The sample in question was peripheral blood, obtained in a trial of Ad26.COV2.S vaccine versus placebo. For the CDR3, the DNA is TGCGCCAGCAGCCCGCTTGGGCGGACTGATAACTATGGCTACACCTTC. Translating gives CASSPLGRTDNYGYTF.